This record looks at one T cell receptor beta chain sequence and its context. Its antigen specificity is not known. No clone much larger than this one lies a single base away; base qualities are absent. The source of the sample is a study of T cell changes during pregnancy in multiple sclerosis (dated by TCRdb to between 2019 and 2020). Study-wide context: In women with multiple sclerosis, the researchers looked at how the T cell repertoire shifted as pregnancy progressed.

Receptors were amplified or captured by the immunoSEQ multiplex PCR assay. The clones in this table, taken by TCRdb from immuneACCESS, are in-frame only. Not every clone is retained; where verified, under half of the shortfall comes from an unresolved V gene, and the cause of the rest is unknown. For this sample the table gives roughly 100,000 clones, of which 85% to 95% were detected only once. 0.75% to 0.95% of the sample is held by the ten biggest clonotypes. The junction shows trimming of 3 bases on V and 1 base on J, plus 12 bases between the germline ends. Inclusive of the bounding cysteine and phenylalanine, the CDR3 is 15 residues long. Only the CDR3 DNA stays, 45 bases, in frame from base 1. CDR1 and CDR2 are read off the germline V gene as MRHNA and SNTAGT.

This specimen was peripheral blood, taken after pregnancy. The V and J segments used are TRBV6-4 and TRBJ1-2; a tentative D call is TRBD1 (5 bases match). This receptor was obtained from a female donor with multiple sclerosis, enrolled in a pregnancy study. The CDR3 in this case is CASSEWPGLNYGYTF. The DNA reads TGTGCCAGCAGTGAATGGCCAGGGCTTAACTATGGCTACACCTTC.